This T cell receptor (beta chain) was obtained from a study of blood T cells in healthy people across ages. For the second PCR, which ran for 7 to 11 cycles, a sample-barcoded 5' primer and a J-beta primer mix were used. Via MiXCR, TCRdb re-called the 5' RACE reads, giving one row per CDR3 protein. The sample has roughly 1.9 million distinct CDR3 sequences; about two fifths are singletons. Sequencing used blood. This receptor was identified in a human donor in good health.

The CDR3 spells CASSFQENTGELFF. In DNA, the CDR3 is TGTGCCAGCAGTTTTCAGGAAAACACCGGGGAGCTGTTTTTT. The genes are TRBV12-3 or TRBV12-4 and TRBJ2-2, with unresolved D. The CDR3 is 14 amino acids. The V gene lost 3 bases and the J gene lost 2 bases, with 7 bases spanning the gap.